These T cell receptor beta chains were read from a single sample in a study of control samples from healthy donors and cancer patients. Some clones are missing from TCRdb's copy, which holds only in-frame ones; the method was immunoSEQ multiplex PCR. This sample has 75,000 to 95,000 clones; nearly 90% occur once, and the top ten carry around 5.7%. The material sequenced was blood. Receptors were obtained from a woman aged 45-60 years in good health. Both conserved end residues are part of each CDR3. Each record gives: clone size, V gene, D gene, J gene, CDR3 protein, CDR3 DNA. The D gene is left open where the match is weak. A clone size is listed for some rows: how often the clone was seen (once, few, many), or a class if it is expanded.

>NA|TRBV14|NA|TRBJ1-6
CASSQINGSPLHF
TGTGCCAGCAGCCAAATTAACGGTTCACCCCTCCACTTT
>few|TRBV6-1|NA|TRBJ1-4
CASSEGNQELFF
TGTGCCAGCAGTGAAGGGAACCAGGAACTGTTTTTT
>NA|TRBV7-2|NA|TRBJ2-3
CASSLALRDTQYF
TGTGCCAGCAGCTTAGCGCTTCGGGATACGCAGTATTTT
>NA|TRBV5-8|NA|TRBJ2-1
CASSLESGDYNEQFF
TGTGCCAGCAGCTTGGAATCCGGGGACTACAATGAGCAGTTCTTC
>NA|TRBV5-4|TRBD1|TRBJ2-1
CASSRGTGGYNEQFF
TGTGCCAGCAGTCGCGGGACAGGGGGCTACAATGAGCAGTTCTTC
>few|TRBV11-2|NA|TRBJ1-6
CASSLAQTYSPLHF
TGTGCCAGCAGCTTAGCACAGACTTATTCACCCCTCCACTTT
>once|TRBV13|TRBD2|TRBJ2-3
CASSSFAGGQASYTDTQYF
TGTGCCAGCAGCTCTTTTGCGGGGGGGCAGGCTTCATACACAGATACGCAGTATTTT
>NA|TRBV5-1|NA|TRBJ1-1
CASSNPPSGGAAFF
TGCGCCAGCAGTAACCCTCCCAGCGGAGGGGCGGCTTTCTTT
>NA|TRBV19|TRBD2|TRBJ2-3
CASSIPSRGGTDTQYF
TGTGCCAGTAGTATCCCCTCACGGGGGGGCACAGATACGCAGTATTTT
>NA|TRBV30|NA|TRBJ1-3
CASTGTSGNTIYF
TGTGCCTCTACCGGGACGTCAGGAAACACCATATATTTT
>NA|TRBV19|TRBD2|TRBJ2-3
CASSGGYTDTQYF
TGTGCCAGTAGCGGGGGGTACACAGATACGCAGTATTTT
>NA|TRBV29-1|TRBD2|TRBJ2-3
CSVESSGGVADTQYF
TGCAGCGTTGAAAGTAGCGGGGGAGTTGCAGATACGCAGTATTTT
>NA|TRBV19|NA|TRBJ1-4
CASSMEGRREKLFF
TGTGCCAGTAGTATGGAGGGGAGACGCGAAAAACTGTTTTTT